This T cell receptor beta chain comes out of a study of cytomegalovirus exposure and HLA in healthy donors. Overall study: A prior analysis found 117 million unique TCR beta sequences from 150 million to 200 million T cells.

A note on this clone: Its antigen is not known.

PCR involved 60 Vbeta and 13 Jbeta primers. TCRdb keeps only in-frame clones here, not all; method: immunoSEQ multiplex PCR. The repertoire includes about 98,000 clones, more than 65% of them detected once, and 7% to 10% sits in the top ten. The CDR3 length is 14 residues. With V trimmed by 4 bases and J by 5 bases, 6 bases remained unmatched. Germline-derived CDR1 and CDR2 are SGHRS and YFSETQ. The study's findings and limits: A later analysis linked fewer than 20,000 TCR beta sequences to HLA alleles at 0.05 false discovery rate.

The chain employs TRBV5-1 and TRBJ1-2; 9 bases agree with TRBD1. This sequence originates from a human donor in good health. Sequenced sample: PBMCs. The CDR3 loop reads CASSAGTGPYGYTF. The CDR3 region has the DNA TGCGCCAGCAGCGCCGGGACAGGGCCGTATGGCTACACCTTC.